Listed below are T cell receptor beta chains from one sample, sequenced in a study of blood T cell repertoires in COVID-19. Libraries were prepared by immunoSEQ multiplex PCR; TCRdb keeps only in-frame clonotypes and omits some of them. This repertoire shows 110,000 or so clones, approximately 90% found once; its top ten account for approximately 4.3%. Sequences were obtained from peripheral blood. The receptors derive from a woman aged 45 to 65 with acute or convalescent COVID-19. CDR3s include the opening cysteine and the closing phenylalanine or tryptophan. Each record gives: D gene, clone size, J gene, V gene, CDR3 DNA, CDR3 protein. A D gene is named only where the DNA matches it firmly. Clone size is shown for a subset of rows, as once, few, many or a class of expanded clone.

. once TRBJ2-1 TRBV27 TGTGCCAGCAGCCTCATCACTGGGAGCTCCTACAATGAGCAGTTCTTC CASSLITGSSYNEQFF
TRBD2 . TRBJ2-3 TRBV7-2 TGTGCCAGCAGCTTGGGGACTAGCCGGAGCACAGATACGCAGTATTTT CASSLGTSRSTDTQYF
TRBD2 . TRBJ2-7 TRBV7-9 TGTGCCAGCAGCACACAACTAGCGGGGGGGCCCTACGAGCAGTACTTC CASSTQLAGGPYEQYF
. . TRBJ1-2 TRBV19 TGTGCCAGTAGTATCAGTGGCGGGAACTATGGCTACACCTTC CASSISGGNYGYTF
TRBD1 . TRBJ1-1 TRBV3-1/TRBV3-2 TGTGCCAGCAGCCATACGAAGACAGGGCGAACTGAAGCTTTCTTT CASSHTKTGRTEAFF
. . TRBJ1-1 TRBV19 TGTGCCAGTAGGGACAGTTCTGGCACTGAAGCTTTCTTT CASRDSSGTEAFF
. . TRBJ2-1 TRBV5-1 TGCGCCAGCAGCTTGACTTACGGGTCCAACAATGAGCAGTTCTTC CASSLTYGSNNEQFF
TRBD1 . TRBJ1-1 TRBV29-1 TGCAGCGTTGGAATGACAGGGGCGCCTATACTTAGTATGAACACTGAAGCTTTCTTT CSVGMTGAPILSMNTEAFF
. . TRBJ2-1 TRBV7-3 TGTGCCAGCAGCCCGGACAGCAACAACAATGAGCAGTTCTTC CASSPDSNNNEQFF
TRBD1 . TRBJ2-1 TRBV24-1 TGTGCCACCAGTGATCCGGGACAGACTTACAATGAGCAGTTCTTC CATSDPGQTYNEQFF
. . TRBJ2-3 TRBV29-1 TGCAGCGTTGAAGAACCAGGGTCAGATACGCAGTATTTT CSVEEPGSDTQYF
. . TRBJ1-2 TRBV6-5 TGTGCCACCACCCTGGAGGGAAATGGCTACACCTTC CATTLEGNGYTF
. . TRBJ2-7 TRBV15 TGTGCCACCAGTCGTCCTGGACTTTTCTCCTACGAGCAGTACTTC CATSRPGLFSYEQYF
. . TRBJ1-4 TRBV10-2 TGCGCCAGCAGTCGAGGACAGAATGAAAAACTGTTTTTT CASSRGQNEKLFF
. . TRBJ2-5 TRBV7-8 TGTGCCAGCAGCTTAGAAATGAGCTTCCAAGAGACCCAGTACTTC CASSLEMSFQETQYF
. once TRBJ2-2 TRBV27 TGTGCCAGCAGTTTTATGTTCGGGAGCACCGGGGAGCTGTTTTTT CASSFMFGSTGELFF
TRBD1 . TRBJ2-3 TRBV30 TGTGCCTGGAAACAGGGGCGGGATACGCAGTATTTT CAWKQGRDTQYF
TRBD1 . TRBJ1-6 TRBV14 TGTGCCAGCCGACAGGGGGACTCTTCACCCCTCCACTTT CASRQGDSSPLHF
TRBD1 . TRBJ2-5 TRBV28 TGTGCCAGCAGTTTGGGACAGGGTTTTGGGGAGACCCAGTACTTC CASSLGQGFGETQYF
. . TRBJ1-2 TRBV6-5 TGTGCCAGCAGTTCTGGACAGCTCACCTATGGCTACACCTTC CASSSGQLTYGYTF
. . TRBJ2-7 TRBV5-1 TGCGCCAGCAGCTTGGAAGAGAGTAGGCAGTACTTC CASSLEESRQYF
TRBD2 once TRBJ2-3 TRBV7-8 TGTGCCAGCAGAGGGCGGGGGGGCACAGATACGCAGTATTTT CASRGRGGTDTQYF